The 16 T cell receptor beta chains listed next were all sequenced from one sample in a study of T cells after posttransplantation cyclophosphamide. The method was immunoSEQ multiplex PCR; TCRdb's version includes in-frame clones alone and lacks a portion of them. The table includes around 14,000 clones, 65% to 85% detected once. The sequenced sample was memory CD4+ T cells sorted from PBMCs. Receptors originate from a man aged 45-60 years.

This chain joins TRBV11-2 and TRBJ2-7; 7 bases are shared with TRBD2. CDR3 length: 14 amino acids. Unmatched junction bases numbered 7, after V lost 3 bases and J lost 5 bases. The germline gives CDR1 SGHAT, CDR2 FQNNGV. The CDR3 is CASSLRREGNEQYF. The CDR3 coding sequence is TGTGCCAGCAGCTTGCGCAGGGAGGGAAACGAGCAGTACTTC.

The rearrangement links TRBV2 to TRBJ2-7; perhaps TRBD2 as D (6 bases). The CDR3 has 13 amino acids. Germline-derived CDR1 and CDR2 are SNHLY and FYNNEI. V lost 3 bases to trimming and J lost 3 bases, with 9 bases between them. In DNA, the CDR3 is TGTGCCAGCAGTGACCTGACTAGCTACGAGCAGTACTTC. Its translation is CASSDLTSYEQYF. Supplemented by reference TRBV2 and TRBJ2-7, the full variable domain reads EPEVTQTPSHQVTQMGQEVILRCVPISNHLYFYWYRQILGQKVEFLVSFYNNEISEKSEIFDDQFSVERPDGSNFTLKIRSTKLEDSAMYFCASSDLTSYEQYFGPGTRLTVT.

This clone has a single count. The chain is built from TRBV28 and TRBJ1-2; D ambiguous. V shed 8 bases and J shed 4 bases, with 8 bases lying between them. This CDR3 spans 11 amino acids. CDR1 and CDR2 from the germline V gene are MDHEN and SYDVKM. CDR3 DNA sequence: TGTGCCAGCCGGACTTCCTATGGCTACACCTTC. Amino acids: CASRTSYGYTF.

In its sample, this clone was seen once. CDR3 DNA sequence: TGTGCCAGCAGTCCCCTCGCCAGCGGGAGGGTCTACGAGCAGTACTTC. Protein product: CASSPLASGRVYEQYF. V is TRBV27 and J is TRBJ2-7; 10 positions match TRBD2. Germline V lookup: CDR1 MNHEY, CDR2 SMNVEV (reference sequence). Unmatched junction bases numbered 10, after V lost 5 bases and J lost 3 bases. The CDR3 loop spans 16 amino acids.

The chain couples TRBV5-4 to TRBJ2-5; TRBD1 aligns across 7 bases. The CDR3 length is 15 residues. V was pared by 5 bases and J by 0 bases, with 7 bases of the junction left unmatched. Germline assignment: CDR1 SGHNT and CDR2 YYREEE (reference sequence). The CDR3 loop reads CASRGRGSYQETQYF. DNA for the CDR3: TGTGCCAGCAGGGGCAGGGGGTCGTACCAAGAGACCCAGTACTTC.

The chain has TRBV7-9 and TRBJ2-1, with 8 positions matching TRBD2. The V and J ends lost 7 bases and 8 bases, in that order; junction bases with no gene match: 7. CDR1 and CDR2 from the germline V gene are SEHNR and FQNEAQ (reference sequence). The CDR3 is made up of 13 amino acids. CDR3 nucleotides: TGTGCCAGCAAGGTGGCGGGAGGCGATGAGCAGTTCTTC. Translating it yields CASKVAGGDEQFF.

CDR3 nucleotides: TGTGCCAGCAGTCGGGGGGATAGCGGGGGGTTCGAGCAGTACTTC. This codes for CASSRGDSGGFEQYF. The gene calls are TRBV7-2 and TRBJ2-7, with 10 bases identical to TRBD2. The CDR3 loop spans 15 amino acids. Germline CDR1 reads SGHTA; CDR2 reads FQGNSA. The ends lost 6 bases at V and 6 bases at J; junction bases unmatched: 11.

The chain carries TRBV2 and TRBJ2-3, with 12 nucleotides matching TRBD2. The germline gives CDR1 SNHLY, CDR2 FYNNEI. The CDR3 totals 14 residues. Losses at the gene ends were 1 base for V and 8 bases for J; bases not matched to a gene: 1. CDR3 amino acids: CASSEGTSGATQYF. CDR3 coding DNA: TGTGCCAGCAGTGAAGGGACTAGCGGGGCTACGCAGTATTTT.

This clone was observed a handful of times. This rearrangement joins TRBV10-3 to TRBJ2-3; D gene ambiguous. Germline V gene data show CDR1 as ENHRY and CDR2 as SYGVKD. The CDR3 extends over 15 amino acids. Trimming removed 3 bases at V and 3 bases at J, with 13 bases between. The CDR3 region has the DNA TGTGCCATCAGTGATAGTATGGTAGTGACAGATACGCAGTATTTT. Translated, it gives CAISDSMVVTDTQYF.

A few counts support this clone. CDR3 bases: TGCGCCAGCAGCCGGGACAGGGTTAATTCACCCCTCCACTTT. Its protein is CASSRDRVNSPLHF. The chain uses TRBV4-1 and TRBJ1-6; 9 nucleotides line up with TRBD1. Per germline, CDR1 MGHRA and CDR2 YSYEKL. CDR3 size: 14 residues. Trimming at V came to 4 bases and at J to 6 bases, leaving 1 base not matched to a gene.

This chain uses TRBV5-6 with TRBJ1-2; 8 bases map to TRBD1. This CDR3 spans 13 amino acids. Germline V CDR1 and CDR2: SGHDT, YYEEEE. V trimming: 4 bases; J trimming: 8 bases; junction bases outside the gene matches: 7. The DNA of the CDR3 is TGTGCCAGCAGCCCCGGACAGGGTGTGGGCTACACCTTC. It yields the protein CASSPGQGVGYTF.

This rearrangement joins TRBV11-3 to TRBJ2-3, with 11 bases lining up with TRBD1. Germline lookup yields CDR1 SGHNT and CDR2 YENEEA. The CDR3 extends over 16 amino acids. V shed 4 bases and J 7 bases; nucleotides not matched to a gene: 10. The CDR3 coding sequence is TGTGCCAGCAGCTCTCGGACAGGGGGCGGGATAAATACGCAGTATTTT. The encoded protein is CASSSRTGGGINTQYF.

The V call is TRBV5-1, the J call TRBJ1-1, with D possibly matching TRBD1 (5 bases). CDR3 size: 15 residues. Germline CDR1 reads SGHRS; CDR2 reads YFSETQ. Trimming removed 6 bases at V and 7 bases at J, with 22 bases between. The CDR3 loop is CASTHTPWGEVEAFF. The CDR3 DNA reads as TGCGCCAGCACACATACTCCTTGGGGGGAGGTTGAAGCTTTCTTT.

This clone occurred once. CDR3 sequence (DNA): TGTGCCAGCAGCCCAGGCCTGGGACTAGATCACAATGAGCAGTTCTTC. Its protein product is CASSPGLGLDHNEQFF. The chain couples TRBV4-2 to TRBJ2-1, with 8 bases identical to TRBD2. This CDR3 spans 16 amino acids. Germline values: CDR1 LGHNA, CDR2 YNFKEQ. With 4 bases clipped from V and 5 bases from J, the junction kept 10 bases outside the gene matches.

The chain has TRBV6-5 and TRBJ1-5, with 7 bases identical to TRBD1. J lost 5 bases, V lost 6 bases, and 4 bases had no gene match. Germline CDR1 reads MNHEY; CDR2 reads SVGAGI. The CDR3 extends over 13 amino acids. The CDR3 region is CASSRDRDQPQHF. The CDR3 DNA is TGTGCCAGCAGCCGCGACAGGGATCAGCCCCAGCATTTT.

This chain connects TRBV27 to TRBJ1-2; 7 bases are shared with TRBD1. With 6 bases clipped from V and 7 bases from J, the junction kept 14 bases outside the gene matches. Germline assignment: CDR1 MNHEY and CDR2 SMNVEV (reference sequence). The CDR3 runs 15 residues. CDR3 coding DNA: TGTGCCAGCAGCCGAGAAGGAACAGGGGTCTCTGGCTACACCTTC. Amino acid sequence: CASSREGTGVSGYTF.